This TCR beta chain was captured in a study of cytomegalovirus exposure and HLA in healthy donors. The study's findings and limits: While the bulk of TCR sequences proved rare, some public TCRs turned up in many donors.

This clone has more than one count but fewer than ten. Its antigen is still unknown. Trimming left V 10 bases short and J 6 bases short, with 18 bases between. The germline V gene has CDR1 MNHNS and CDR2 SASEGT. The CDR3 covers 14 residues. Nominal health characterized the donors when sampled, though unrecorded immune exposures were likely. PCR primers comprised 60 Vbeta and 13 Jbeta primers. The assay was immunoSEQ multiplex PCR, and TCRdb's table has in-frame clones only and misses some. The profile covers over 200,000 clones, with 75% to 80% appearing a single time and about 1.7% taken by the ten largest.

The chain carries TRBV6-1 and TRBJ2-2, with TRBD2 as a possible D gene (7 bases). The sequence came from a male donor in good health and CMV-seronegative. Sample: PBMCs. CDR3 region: CANAEGGGAGELFF. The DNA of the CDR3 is TGTGCCAACGCTGAGGGAGGGGGGGCCGGGGAGCTGTTTTTT.